This TCR beta chain came from a study of T cells after yellow fever vaccination. They built TCR cDNA with 5'RACE template switching, a step that put in a universal primer site and UMIs. TCRdb analysed the 5' RACE reads with MiXCR anew, one entry per CDR3 protein. In the table there are some 340,000 distinct CDR3 sequences, about 10% of which are singletons. Study-wide findings and caveats: Though weaker, the secondary response peaked faster, on day 5 versus 15. A minor fraction of clonotypes spanned both CD4 and CD8 compartments.

The table lists this clonotype with many counts. What it recognizes is unknown. The sequencing used CD4+ T cells sorted from PBMCs, collected 45 days after the yellow fever booster vaccination. The receptor was derived from a man aged 18 to 30 who received the YFV17D yellow fever vaccine.

The CDR3 bases are TGCGCCAGCAGCCAGGCTACTAGCGGAAAAGAGACCCAGTACTTC. It encodes CASSQATSGKETQYF. V and J are TRBV5-1 and TRBJ2-5; 8 bases match TRBD2. There are 15 residues in the CDR3. V was pared by 4 bases and J by 3 bases, with 8 bases of the junction left unmatched. The germline V gene has CDR1 SGHRS and CDR2 YFSETQ.